A selection of T cell receptor beta chains follows, all from one sample in a study of blood T cell repertoires in COVID-19. Libraries were prepared by immunoSEQ multiplex PCR; TCRdb keeps only in-frame clonotypes and omits some of them. The sample includes about 100,000 clones, 75% to 85% of them seen just once. Sequenced material: peripheral blood. The receptors originated from a man older than 75 with COVID-19, enrolled during active disease. CDR3s leave out the opening cysteine and the closing phenylalanine or tryptophan.

>15|TRBV6-1|TRBJ2-7
ASSEAGGLYSTYEQY
>10|TRBV5-4|TRBJ2-3
ASSSYGDTQY
>13|TRBV6-5|TRBJ1-6
ASRGVGGVNSPLH
>13|TRBV6-1|TRBJ2-3
ASSDSGSITDTQY
>16|TRBV19|TRBJ1-5
ASSILSQTGGSNQPQH
>12|TRBV27|TRBJ2-5
ASSRQGFQETQY
>12|TRBV11-2|TRBJ1-2
ASSLGTAVYGYT
>12|TRBV9|TRBJ1-1
ASSHLEAFTEAF
>14|TRBV9|TRBJ2-1
ASSVTLAGGGNEQF
>14|TRBV19|TRBJ2-2
ASSTTGLPNTGELF
>13|TRBV7-9|TRBJ2-7
ASSPRTAGKNEQY
>14|TRBV10-3|TRBJ1-6
AISEFGAPRNSPLH
>11|TRBV19|TRBJ1-5
ASSREGDQPQH
>13|TRBV25-1|TRBJ2-1
ASSEPRARANEQF
>15|TRBV3-1/TRBV3-2|TRBJ2-3
ASSPRLAGGGTDTQY
>11|TRBV7-2|TRBJ2-1
ASSARSNNEQF
>13|TRBV27|TRBJ2-7
ASSLSGGLVGEQY
>10|TRBV6-1|TRBJ1-1
ASSEGTGEAF
>13|TRBV7-2|TRBJ2-3
ASSQLAPGGDTQY
>13|TRBV5-1|TRBJ1-2
ASSLAGGGNYGYT
>12|TRBV11-2|TRBJ2-7
ASSLAGLTYEQY
>11|TRBV10-1|TRBJ1-5
ASSVRGNQPQH
>13|TRBV18|TRBJ1-5
ASSPTGGQGQPQH
>11|TRBV10-2|TRBJ1-1
ASSESGVVSAF
>13|TRBV11-3|TRBJ2-1
ASSQTGQGVNEQF
>14|TRBV24-1|TRBJ2-3
ATRPGTGKSTDTQY
>13|TRBV7-9|TRBJ2-7
ASSLVVSGGLEQY
>12|TRBV5-4|TRBJ2-7
ASSLGSGSYEQY
>12|TRBV6-4|TRBJ1-1
ASSEGQGRTEAF
>16|TRBV5-6|TRBJ2-7
ASSAVRFWSSGRYEQY
>12|TRBV7-8|TRBJ2-1
ASRPSSGVNEQF
>13|TRBV27|TRBJ2-5
ASWTSGRGLETQY
>13|TRBV2|TRBJ1-2
ASSEENSRNYGYT
>12|TRBV18|TRBJ2-7
ASSPGGGAYEQY
>14|TRBV30|TRBJ2-3
AWSVRGGGTTDTQY
>12|TRBV19|TRBJ1-3
ASSTTGEGNTIY
>12|TRBV27|TRBJ2-7
ASSKDRVTYEQY
>11|TRBV6-5|TRBJ2-7
ASRRLEGSEQY
>11|TRBV28|TRBJ2-7
ASSFLPSYEQY
>12|TRBV30|TRBJ1-1
AWSVAGLLSEAF
>13|TRBV18|TRBJ2-2
ASSPGHFYTGELF
>11|TRBV6-1|TRBJ1-1
ASSEGGDRRAF
>13|TRBV6-6|TRBJ2-1
ASKASGSSYNEQF
>12|TRBV5-4|TRBJ1-4
ASSLSSGTEKLF
>13|TRBV28|TRBJ1-5
ASCTTQGGDQPQH
>12|TRBV4-1|TRBJ1-3
ASSRTGTRDTIY
>15|TRBV27|TRBJ2-2
ASSFRLGLGGTGELF
>10|TRBV19|TRBJ1-4
ASKRRGEKLF
>13|TRBV4-3|TRBJ2-2
ASSQDTRGTGELF
>13|TRBV19|TRBJ1-1
ASRGDRLMNTEAF